A selection of T cell receptor beta chains follows, all from one sample in a study of OX40 agonist ivuxolimab in advanced cancers. The protocol was immunoSEQ multiplex PCR, while the TCRdb copy is restricted to in-frame clones and leaves out a portion. In the table there are around 56,000 clones, 82% of which are singletons. The sequencing here drew on CD4+ or CD8+ T cells sorted from blood, taken in a trial of the OX40 agonist ivuxolimab. The receptors come from an adult with an advanced solid tumor such as melanoma, head and neck, liver or kidney cancer. Both conserved end residues are part of each CDR3. D genes are given only for firm matches. Size is stated for part of the rows, as once, few or many counts, or as a class when the clone is expanded.

v_call: TRBV6-1
d_call: -
clone_size: -
j_call: TRBJ1-5
cdr3_aa: CASSEGQDQPQHF
cdr3_nt: TGTGCCAGCAGTGAAGGACAGGATCAGCCCCAGCATTTT

v_call: TRBV2
d_call: TRBD2
clone_size: once
j_call: TRBJ2-3
cdr3_aa: CASSPLTSGREDTQYF
cdr3_nt: TGTGCCAGCAGTCCTCTTACTAGCGGGAGGGAGGATACGCAGTATTTT

v_call: TRBV27
d_call: -
clone_size: -
j_call: TRBJ1-2
cdr3_aa: CASSLKGEGYGYTF
cdr3_nt: TGTGCCAGCAGTTTAAAGGGTGAGGGCTATGGCTACACCTTC

v_call: TRBV6-1
d_call: TRBD2
clone_size: -
j_call: TRBJ2-1
cdr3_aa: CASRAGTSGSGEQFF
cdr3_nt: TGTGCCAGCAGGGCCGGGACTAGCGGGAGTGGTGAGCAGTTCTTC

v_call: TRBV19
d_call: TRBD2
clone_size: -
j_call: TRBJ2-5
cdr3_aa: CASSMQTSSETQYF
cdr3_nt: TGTGCCAGTAGTATGCAGACTAGCTCGGAGACCCAGTACTTC

v_call: TRBV5-8
d_call: -
clone_size: -
j_call: TRBJ1-4
cdr3_aa: CASSRGHDEKLFF
cdr3_nt: TGTGCCAGCAGCCGCGGACATGATGAAAAACTGTTTTTT

v_call: TRBV29-1
d_call: TRBD1
clone_size: -
j_call: TRBJ1-1
cdr3_aa: CSVRTGGTEAFF
cdr3_nt: TGCAGCGTGCGGACAGGCGGGACTGAAGCTTTCTTT

v_call: TRBV18
d_call: -
clone_size: -
j_call: TRBJ1-2
cdr3_aa: CASSPTSHDANYGYTF
cdr3_nt: TGTGCCAGCTCACCAACATCTCACGATGCTAACTATGGCTACACCTTC

v_call: TRBV4-1
d_call: -
clone_size: once
j_call: TRBJ2-1
cdr3_aa: CASSHPSGGYNEQFF
cdr3_nt: TGCGCCAGCAGCCACCCGAGTGGGGGTTACAATGAGCAGTTCTTC

v_call: TRBV13
d_call: -
clone_size: -
j_call: TRBJ2-2
cdr3_aa: CASSSGQGTYTGELFF
cdr3_nt: TGTGCCAGCAGCTCCGGGCAGGGGACATACACCGGGGAGCTGTTTTTT

v_call: TRBV11-2
d_call: TRBD2
clone_size: -
j_call: TRBJ2-1
cdr3_aa: CASTKLAGGGVDEQFF
cdr3_nt: TGTGCCAGCACCAAACTAGCGGGAGGAGGGGTCGATGAGCAGTTCTTC

v_call: TRBV2
d_call: -
clone_size: -
j_call: TRBJ1-1
cdr3_aa: CASSVVLGAFF
cdr3_nt: TGTGCCAGCAGTGTGGTGCTTGGAGCTTTCTTT

v_call: TRBV30
d_call: -
clone_size: -
j_call: TRBJ1-2
cdr3_aa: CAWSARAVGNGYTF
cdr3_nt: TGTGCCTGGAGTGCCAGGGCTGTTGGGAATGGCTACACCTTC

v_call: TRBV11-3
d_call: TRBD1
clone_size: -
j_call: TRBJ2-3
cdr3_aa: CASSRDSSTDTQYF
cdr3_nt: TGTGCCAGCAGCCGGGACAGTAGCACAGATACGCAGTATTTT

v_call: TRBV12-5
d_call: TRBD2
clone_size: -
j_call: TRBJ2-1
cdr3_aa: CASGPTFQTSGGEYTNEQFF
cdr3_nt: TGTGCTAGTGGTCCCACATTCCAGACTAGCGGGGGGGAATATACAAATGAGCAGTTCTTC